This T cell receptor beta chain was recorded in a study of post-analysis software for immune sequencing data. The overall study: Recorded disease courses covered relapsing-remitting, secondary progressive and progressive-relapsing multiple sclerosis. Some patients had no subtype annotation.

This clonotype was recorded a few times. Antigen: not known. This CDR3 is built from 16 residues. The V gene's germline CDR1 is SGHTA and CDR2 FQGNSA. V lost 5 bases, J lost 8 bases, and 16 bases stayed unmatched. The study, taken as a whole, reports: Relative to controls, patients with multiple sclerosis showed significantly lower normalized Chao1 diversity. Controls had lower frequencies than patients of four or five TRBV segments, which included TRBV5-6, TRBV5-1 and TRBV20-1.

Unique molecular identifiers were built into the TCR beta cDNA libraries. From the PCR reads, TCRdb called clonotypes with MiXCR, one entry per CDR3 protein. The table has roughly 400,000 distinct CDR3 sequences, 39% seen once; the top ten hold approximately 7.7%. Sequenced input: blood. This TCR derives from a girl aged 2-15 years with multiple sclerosis. The V call is TRBV7-2, the J call TRBJ2-3; 7 bases are a match to TRBD2. CDR3 bases: TGTGCCAGCAGCCCCGGGGCTAGCGGTGATGCGCCTACGCAGTATTTT. This sequence encodes CASSPGASGDAPTQYF.